The present entry profiles one T cell receptor (beta chain) with its context. Its antigen is currently unknown. This sample is drawn from a study of graft-versus-host responses after intestinal transplantation. TCRdb keeps only in-frame clones here, not all; method: immunoSEQ multiplex PCR. The sample holds 90,000 to 120,000 clones, roughly 89% seen once. V was clipped by 2 bases and J by 4 bases; unmatched bases: 2. The V gene's germline CDR1 is SGHNT and CDR2 YYREEE (reference sequence). The length of the CDR3 is 14 residues. Study-wide findings and caveats: Circulating GvH clone levels at their peak were associated with HvG declines (early post-transplant). Some patients had graft-donor T cell macrochimerism. In their allografts, the ratios of graft-versus-host to host-versus-graft T cell clones were high.

The chain combines TRBV5-4 with TRBJ2-1, with 8 bases fitting TRBD1. This TCR was recovered from a human donor who was the organ donor for an intestinal transplant. The sample was unstimulated CD4+ T cells sorted from spleen or lymph node cells, taken before transplant. CDR3 amino acids: CASSFQGAYNEQFF. In DNA, the CDR3 is TGTGCCAGCAGCTTCCAGGGGGCATACAATGAGCAGTTCTTC.